This record concerns one TCR beta chain sequence. As yet, its antigen is unknown. One end of the junction fails to match germline, which may point to a read error. This record belongs to a study of T-cell memory formation after mild COVID-19. The study, taken as a whole, reports: Clones contracting day 15 to 85 were balanced CD4/CD8; later expanders leaned CD4+.

Each CDR3 protein is one row after TCRdb ran MiXCR on the 5' RACE reads. The sample contains 250,000 to 300,000 distinct CDR3 sequences, around 15% of which appear only once. The receptor comes from a man between 18 and 35 years old who had mild COVID-19 (a few samples of this study predate the infection). Cell type and time point are not known. Sequenced material: PBMCs or a T cell subset sorted from them (not recorded which).

The CDR3 sequence is CDSSSGTSGMIYEQYF. DNA of the CDR3: TGCGACAGCAGCTCTGGGACTAGCGGGATGATTTACGAGCAGTACTTC. The chain couples TRBV5-1 to TRBJ2-7; 13 bases line up with TRBD2. This CDR3 is 16 amino acids long. Per germline, CDR1 SGHRS and CDR2 YFSETQ.